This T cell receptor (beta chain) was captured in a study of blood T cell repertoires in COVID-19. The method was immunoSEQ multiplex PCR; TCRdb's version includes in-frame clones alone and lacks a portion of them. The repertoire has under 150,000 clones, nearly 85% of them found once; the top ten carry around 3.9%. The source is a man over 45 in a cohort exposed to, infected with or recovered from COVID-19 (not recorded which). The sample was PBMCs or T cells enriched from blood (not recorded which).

The CDR3 DNA follows: TGTGCCAGCCAACCTACGCGGACTGACAGGGGGCGATTAGTTTCATTTGAAAAACTGTTTTTT. Residues: CASQPTRTDRGRLVSFEKLFF. The chain recombines TRBV27 with TRBJ1-4; 10 positions match TRBD1. Unmatched junction bases numbered 28, after V lost 8 bases and J lost 7 bases. The germline V gene encodes CDR1 MNHEY and CDR2 SMNVEV (reference sequence). The CDR3 has 21 amino acids.